This TCR beta chain was sequenced in a study of blood T cell repertoires in COVID-19. At the level of the study: Some COVID-19 samples were acute and others convalescent; all came from the United States, Italy and Spain. PBMCs, B-cell-depleted T cells, or T cells were the source of the cDNA or gDNA that made up the material.

This clone was observed a few times. Original methodology: Using reference gene primer amplification, nucleated cell counts were estimated. Repertoires were generated with immunoSEQ multiplex PCR, while TCRdb's copy carries only in-frame clones and drops some. Clone size and V and J calls were adopted from that table, with D and trimming inferred from the DNA. The sample includes 250,000 to 300,000 clones, about 85% seen only once; the top ten take less than 4%. This receptor was taken from a man aged 18 to 30 with active or convalescent COVID-19. Sequencing was carried out using peripheral blood.

In nucleotides, the CDR3 is TGTGCCAGCAGCGGACTTAATCAGCCCCAGCATTTT. Translated: CASSGLNQPQHF. The chain employs TRBV9 and TRBJ1-5; D gene ambiguous. Germline CDR1 reads SGDLS; CDR2 reads YYNGEE. Between the trimmed V and J ends, which lost 3 bases and 4 bases, there was a span of 5 bases. CDR3 size: 12 residues.